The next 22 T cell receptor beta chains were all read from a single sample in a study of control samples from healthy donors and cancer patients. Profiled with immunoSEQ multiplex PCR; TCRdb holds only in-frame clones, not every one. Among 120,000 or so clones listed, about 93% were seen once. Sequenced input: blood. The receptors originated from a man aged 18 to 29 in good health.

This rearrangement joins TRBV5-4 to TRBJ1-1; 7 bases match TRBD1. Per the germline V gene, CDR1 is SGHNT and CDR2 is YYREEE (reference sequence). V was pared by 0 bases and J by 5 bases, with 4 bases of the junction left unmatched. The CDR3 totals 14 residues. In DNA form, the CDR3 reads TGTGCCAGCAGCTTGGTAGGGGGCGAAACTGAAGCTTTCTTT. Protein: CASSLVGGETEAFF. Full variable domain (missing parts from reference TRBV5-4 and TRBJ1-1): ETGVTQSPTHLIKTRGQQVTLRCSSQSGHNTVSWYQQALGQGPQFIFQYYREEENGRGNFPPRFSGLQFPNYSSELNVNALELDDSALYLCASSLVGGETEAFFGQGTRLTVV.

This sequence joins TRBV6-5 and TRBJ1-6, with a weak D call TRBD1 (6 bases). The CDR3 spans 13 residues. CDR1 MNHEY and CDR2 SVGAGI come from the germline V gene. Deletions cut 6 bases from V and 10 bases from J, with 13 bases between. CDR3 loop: CASSVAGASPLHF. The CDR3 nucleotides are TGTGCCAGCAGCGTTGCAGGGGCCTCACCCCTCCACTTT.

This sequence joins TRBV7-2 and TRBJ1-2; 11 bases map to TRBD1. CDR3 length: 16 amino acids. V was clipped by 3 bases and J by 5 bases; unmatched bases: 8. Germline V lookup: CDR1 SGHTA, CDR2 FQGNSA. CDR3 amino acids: CASSFHRDRGKYGYTF. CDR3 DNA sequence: TGTGCCAGCAGCTTCCACAGGGACAGGGGGAAATATGGCTACACCTTC.

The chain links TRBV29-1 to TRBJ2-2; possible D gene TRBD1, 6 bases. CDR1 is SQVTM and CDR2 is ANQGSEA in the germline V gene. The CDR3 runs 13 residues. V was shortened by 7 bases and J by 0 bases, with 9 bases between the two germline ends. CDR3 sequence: CSAGHSNTGELFF. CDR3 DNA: TGCAGCGCGGGACACTCGAACACCGGGGAGCTGTTTTTT.

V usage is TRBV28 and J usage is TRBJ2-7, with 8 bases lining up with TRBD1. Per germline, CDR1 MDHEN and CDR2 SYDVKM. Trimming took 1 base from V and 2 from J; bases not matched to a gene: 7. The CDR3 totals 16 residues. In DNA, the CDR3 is TGTGCCAGCAGTTTATCCCAGGGGGCGAAGACCTACGAGCAGTACTTC. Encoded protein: CASSLSQGAKTYEQYF.

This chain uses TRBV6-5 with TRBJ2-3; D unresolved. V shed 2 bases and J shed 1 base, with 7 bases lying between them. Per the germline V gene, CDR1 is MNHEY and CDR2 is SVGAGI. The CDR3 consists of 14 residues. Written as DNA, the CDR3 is TGTGCCAGCAGTTACCGGGCTCGCACAGATACGCAGTATTTT. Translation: CASSYRARTDTQYF.

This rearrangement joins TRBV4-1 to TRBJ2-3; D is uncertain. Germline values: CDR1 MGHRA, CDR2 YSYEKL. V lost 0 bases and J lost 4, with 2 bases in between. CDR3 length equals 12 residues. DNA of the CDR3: TGCGCCAGCAGCCAAGAGGCAGATACGCAGTATTTT. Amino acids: CASSQEADTQYF.

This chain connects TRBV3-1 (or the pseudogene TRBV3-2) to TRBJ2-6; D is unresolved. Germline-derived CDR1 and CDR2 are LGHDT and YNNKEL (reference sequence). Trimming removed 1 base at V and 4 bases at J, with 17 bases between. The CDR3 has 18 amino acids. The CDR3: CASSQVFNWASGANVLTF. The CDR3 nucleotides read TGTGCCAGCAGCCAAGTTTTTAATTGGGCGTCCGGGGCCAACGTCCTGACTTTC.

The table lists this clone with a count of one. The CDR3 here is CASSLQGAINEQYF. CDR3 nucleotides: TGTGCCAGCAGCTTACAGGGGGCTATCAACGAGCAGTACTTC. The J gene is TRBJ2-7, the V gene TRBV7-9; 8 positions agree with TRBD1. V lost 2 bases to trimming and J lost 5 bases; unmatched junction nucleotides: 5. This CDR3 region has 14 residues. Germline assignment: CDR1 SEHNR and CDR2 FQNEAQ (reference sequence).

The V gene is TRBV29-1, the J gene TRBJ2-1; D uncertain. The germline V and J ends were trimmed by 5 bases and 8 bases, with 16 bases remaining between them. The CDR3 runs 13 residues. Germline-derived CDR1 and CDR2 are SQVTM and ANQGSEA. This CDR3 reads CSVIFAAAYEQFF. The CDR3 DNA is TGCAGCGTTATCTTCGCGGCCGCATATGAGCAGTTCTTC.

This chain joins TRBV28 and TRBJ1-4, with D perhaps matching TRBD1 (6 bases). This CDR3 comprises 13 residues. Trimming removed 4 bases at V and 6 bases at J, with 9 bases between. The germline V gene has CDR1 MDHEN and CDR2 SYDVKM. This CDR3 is CASSWTAYEKLFF. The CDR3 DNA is TGTGCCAGCAGTTGGACAGCGTATGAAAAACTGTTTTTT. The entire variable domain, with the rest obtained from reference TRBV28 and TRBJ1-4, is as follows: DVKVTQSSRYLVKRTGEKVFLECVQDMDHENMFWYRQDPGLGLRLIYFSYDVKMKEKGDIPEGYSVSREKKERFSLILESASTNQTSMYLCASSWTAYEKLFFGSGTQLSVL.

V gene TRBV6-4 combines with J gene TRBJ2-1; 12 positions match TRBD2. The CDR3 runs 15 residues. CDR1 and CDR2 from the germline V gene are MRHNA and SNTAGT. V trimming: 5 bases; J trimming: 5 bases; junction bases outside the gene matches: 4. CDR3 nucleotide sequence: TGTGCCAGCAGTCCTCGGACTAGCGGGAACAATGAGCAGTTCTTC. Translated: CASSPRTSGNNEQFF.

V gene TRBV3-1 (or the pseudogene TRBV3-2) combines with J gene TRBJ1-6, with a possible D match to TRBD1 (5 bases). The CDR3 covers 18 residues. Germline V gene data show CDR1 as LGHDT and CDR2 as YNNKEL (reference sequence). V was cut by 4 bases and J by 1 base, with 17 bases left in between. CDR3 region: CASSPLSRGGSYNSPLHF. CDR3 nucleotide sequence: TGTGCCAGCAGCCCCCTCTCTCGTGGGGGATCCTATAATTCACCCCTCCACTTT.

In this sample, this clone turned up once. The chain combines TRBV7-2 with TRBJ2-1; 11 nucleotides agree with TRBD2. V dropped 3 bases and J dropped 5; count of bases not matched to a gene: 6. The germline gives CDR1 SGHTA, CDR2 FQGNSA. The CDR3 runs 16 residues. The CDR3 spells CASSLLAGGGDNEQFF. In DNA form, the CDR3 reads TGTGCCAGCAGCTTGCTAGCGGGGGGAGGGGACAATGAGCAGTTCTTC.

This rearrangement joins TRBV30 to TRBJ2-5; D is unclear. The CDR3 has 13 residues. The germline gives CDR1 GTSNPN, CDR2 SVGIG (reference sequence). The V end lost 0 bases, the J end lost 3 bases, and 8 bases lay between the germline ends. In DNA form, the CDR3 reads TGTGCCTGGAGTGTCCAGTTGAAAGAGACCCAGTACTTC. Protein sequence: CAWSVQLKETQYF.

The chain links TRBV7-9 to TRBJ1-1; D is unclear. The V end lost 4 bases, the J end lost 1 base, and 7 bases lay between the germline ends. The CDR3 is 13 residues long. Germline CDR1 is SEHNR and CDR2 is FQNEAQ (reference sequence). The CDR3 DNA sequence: TGTGCCAGCAGCTACGGGTCGAACACTGAAGCTTTCTTT. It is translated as CASSYGSNTEAFF.

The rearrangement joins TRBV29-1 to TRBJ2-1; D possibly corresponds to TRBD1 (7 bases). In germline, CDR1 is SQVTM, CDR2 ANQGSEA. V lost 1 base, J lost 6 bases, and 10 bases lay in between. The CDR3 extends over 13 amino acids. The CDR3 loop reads CSVEGQGLNEQFF. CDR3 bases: TGCAGCGTTGAAGGACAGGGACTCAATGAGCAGTTCTTC.

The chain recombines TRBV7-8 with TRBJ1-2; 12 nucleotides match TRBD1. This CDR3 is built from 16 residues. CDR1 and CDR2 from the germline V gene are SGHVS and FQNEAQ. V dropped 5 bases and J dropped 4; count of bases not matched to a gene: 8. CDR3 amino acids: CASSGGQGAFGYGYTF. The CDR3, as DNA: TGTGCCAGCAGCGGGGGACAGGGGGCCTTTGGCTATGGCTACACCTTC.

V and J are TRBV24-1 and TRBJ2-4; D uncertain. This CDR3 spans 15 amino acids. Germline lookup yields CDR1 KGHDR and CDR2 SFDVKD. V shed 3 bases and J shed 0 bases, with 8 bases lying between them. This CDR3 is CATSDPKEAKNIQYF. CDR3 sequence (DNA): TGTGCCACCAGTGATCCCAAGGAAGCCAAAAACATTCAGTACTTC.

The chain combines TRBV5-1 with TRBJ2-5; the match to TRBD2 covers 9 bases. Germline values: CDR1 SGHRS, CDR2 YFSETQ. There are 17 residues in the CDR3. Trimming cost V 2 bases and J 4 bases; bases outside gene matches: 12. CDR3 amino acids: CASSFGASGARGETQYF. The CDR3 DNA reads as TGCGCCAGCAGCTTTGGGGCTAGCGGGGCGAGGGGAGAGACCCAGTACTTC.

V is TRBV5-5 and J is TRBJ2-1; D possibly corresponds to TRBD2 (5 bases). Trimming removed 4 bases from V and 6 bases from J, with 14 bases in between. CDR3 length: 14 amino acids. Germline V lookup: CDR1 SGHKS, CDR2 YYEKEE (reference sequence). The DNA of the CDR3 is TGTGCCAGCAGCCGAATGGAGGAACCCAATGAGCAGTTCTTC. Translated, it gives CASSRMEEPNEQFF.

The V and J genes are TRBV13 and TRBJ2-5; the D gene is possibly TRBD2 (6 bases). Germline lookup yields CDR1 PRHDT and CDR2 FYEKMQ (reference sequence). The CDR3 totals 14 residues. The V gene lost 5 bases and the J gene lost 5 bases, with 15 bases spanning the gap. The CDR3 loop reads CASSEGGFRETQYF. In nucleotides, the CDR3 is TGTGCCAGCAGCGAGGGAGGCTTTAGGGAGACCCAGTACTTC.